The T cell receptor (beta chain) under discussion was sequenced for a study of blood T cell repertoires in COVID-19. Generated by immunoSEQ multiplex PCR, the TCRdb table keeps only in-frame clones and is missing some. The repertoire holds under 300,000 clones, with 84% as singletons. The CDR3 spans 19 residues. The germline V and J ends were trimmed by 5 bases and 4 bases, with 27 bases remaining between them. The germline gives CDR1 MNHNY, CDR2 SVGAGI (reference sequence). This clonotype was obtained from a man aged 45-65 years with acute or convalescent COVID-19. Sequenced input: peripheral blood. The chain joins TRBV6-6 to TRBJ2-1; TRBD2 might be the D (6 bases). The CDR3 protein is CASSPAGGNTPYLYNEQFF. CDR3 DNA: TGTGCCAGCAGTCCCGCGGGCGGGAACACCCCTTACTTATACAATGAGCAGTTCTTC.